This TCR beta chain emerged from a study of blood T cells in healthy people across ages. A few counts support this clonotype. A second PCR, run for about 7 to 11 cycles, used a sample-barcoded 5' primer plus a J-beta primer mix. One entry per CDR3 protein results from TCRdb running MiXCR on the 5' RACE reads. The sample includes under 2 million distinct CDR3 sequences, roughly 32% seen only once; the top ten take over 9%. There were at least 5.5 micrograms of total RNA extracted from every sample. The CDR3 is 14 residues long. Germline-derived CDR1 and CDR2 are SGHNT and YYREEE (reference sequence). The genes are TRBV5-4 and TRBJ2-4; D gene unclear. The DNA end is more similar to TRBJ2-7, so the J call may be wrong. Material: blood. The receptor was isolated from a woman in her twenties or thirties in good health. The CDR3 nucleotides are TGTGCCAGCAGCTACCCGGGTCGTGAGGACGAGCAGTACTTC. Residues: CASSYPGREDEQYF.